This is a list of T cell receptor beta chains from one sample in a study of post-analysis software for immune sequencing data. TCRdb recomputed calls from the PCR reads with MiXCR, one row per CDR3 protein. Among some 260,000 distinct CDR3 sequences listed, 35% to 40% were seen once. Material: blood. The receptors stem from a girl between 5 and 17 years old with multiple sclerosis. The CDR3 runs from the conserved cysteine through the conserved F or W. The order of the fields is V gene, J gene, CDR3 length, clone size, D gene, CDR3 protein, CDR3 DNA. D genes are given only for firm matches. For some rows the clone size is stated as once, few or many, or as a class when expanded; others skip it.

>TRBV5-4|TRBJ1-2|13|many|TRBD1
CASSLGQTYGYTF
TGTGCCAGCAGCCTGGGACAGACCTATGGCTACACCTTC
>TRBV7-2|TRBJ2-7|12|NA|TRBD1
CASSVTGVEQYF
TGTGCCAGCAGCGTGACAGGGGTCGAGCAGTACTTC
>TRBV7-2|TRBJ2-3|14|many|TRBD2
CASSLAGGTDTQYF
TGTGCCAGCAGCCTAGCGGGGGGCACAGATACGCAGTATTTT
>TRBV7-7|TRBJ2-5|14|many|TRBD1
CASSLDRVMKTQYF
TGTGCCAGCAGCTTGGACAGGGTAATGAAGACCCAGTACTTC
>TRBV5-1|TRBJ1-2|14|NA|NA
CASSFAGPNYGYTF
TGCGCCAGCAGCTTTGCGGGACCCAACTATGGCTACACCTTC
>TRBV29-1|TRBJ2-7|15|NA|TRBD1
CSVPSPAGGFYEQYF
TGCAGCGTCCCAAGCCCCGCAGGGGGCTTTTACGAGCAGTACTTC
>TRBV25-1|TRBJ2-5|16|NA|NA
CASSEVGLGHQETQYF
TGTGCCAGCAGTGAGGTAGGGTTGGGACACCAAGAGACCCAGTACTTC
>TRBV18|TRBJ2-5|16|NA|NA
CASSPSLTGEGETQYF
TGTGCCAGCTCACCGTCTTTGACAGGGGAGGGAGAGACCCAGTACTTC
>TRBV14|TRBJ2-1|15|NA|NA
CASSQDLSQQETQFF
TGTGCCAGCAGCCAAGATCTCTCCCAGCAAGAGACCCAGTTCTTC
>TRBV7-9|TRBJ2-1|18|many|TRBD2
CASSLPSQLAESYNEQFF
TGTGCCAGCAGCTTACCGAGCCAGCTAGCGGAATCCTACAATGAGCAGTTCTTC
>TRBV12-3/TRBV12-4|TRBJ1-1|14|few|TRBD1
CASRPPGQGGRAFF
TGTGCCAGCAGACCACCGGGACAGGGAGGTCGGGCTTTCTTT
>TRBV3-1|TRBJ2-1|14|NA|NA
CASGGAASYNEQFF
TGTGCCAGCGGGGGGGCGGCTTCCTACAATGAGCAGTTCTTC
>TRBV12-3/TRBV12-4|TRBJ2-6|13|NA|NA
CTSSSSGANVLTF
TGTACCAGCAGCTCATCCGGGGCCAACGTCCTGACGTTC
>TRBV12-3/TRBV12-4|TRBJ1-1|13|NA|TRBD1
CASSGQANTEAFF
TGTGCCAGCAGTGGACAGGCTAACACTGAAGCTTTCTTT
>TRBV6-5|TRBJ2-4|16|few|TRBD2
CASSPQSGRGGNIQYF
TGTGCCAGCAGTCCCCAAAGCGGGAGAGGGGGAAACATTCAGTACTTC